This is a list of T cell receptor beta chains from one sample in a study of T-cell reconstitution after alpha-beta-depleted transplantation in children. TCRdb analysed the PCR reads with MiXCR anew, one entry per CDR3 protein. In the table there are a few hundred thousand distinct CDR3 sequences, 43% of which are singletons. The sample was PBMCs, taken before TCRalphabeta/CD19-depleted stem cell transplant. All receptors come from a girl between 2 and 10 years old with aplastic anemia, due to receive a stem cell transplant. Each CDR3 is given with its conserved first and last residue. D genes are given only for firm matches. Rows may omit the clone size; those that give it use once, few, many or a size class.

TRBV28	.	TRBJ2-1	TRBD1	17	TGTGCCAGCAGTTTATTTAGGGACAGGGAGGTTGGCGATGAGCAGTTCTTC	CASSLFRDREVGDEQFF
TRBV7-9	.	TRBJ2-5	TRBD2	16	TGTGCCAGCAGCCCGGGACTAGCGCGGGAGGGGGAGACCCAGTACTTC	CASSPGLAREGETQYF
TRBV18	.	TRBJ2-3	.	14	TGTGCCAGCTCTGAGGCAGGGGTTTCGGATACGCAGTATTTT	CASSEAGVSDTQYF
TRBV5-1	many	TRBJ2-1	.	14	TGCGCCAGCAGCGAGGGACGGACCTACAATGAGCAGTTCTTC	CASSEGRTYNEQFF
TRBV6-5	.	TRBJ2-5	TRBD1	17	TGTGCCAGCAGTTACTCGGCCGGGACAGGGGGAAGAGAGACCCAGTACTTC	CASSYSAGTGGRETQYF
TRBV29-1	few	TRBJ2-1	TRBD2	16	TGCAGCGTTGAAGAGTCCCTAGCGGAGACCTACAATGAGCAGTTCTTC	CSVEESLAETYNEQFF
TRBV20-1	.	TRBJ2-7	TRBD2	12	TGCAGTGCTAGGCAGCGGGAGTACGAGCAGTACTTC	CSARQREYEQYF
TRBV7-9	many	TRBJ2-2	.	14	TGTGCCAGCAGCTCCCCTCGATGGACCGGGGAGCTGTTTTTT	CASSSPRWTGELFF
TRBV4-2	once	TRBJ2-7	.	13	TGTGCCAGCAGCCAGGACACCTCCTACGAGCAGTACTTC	CASSQDTSYEQYF
TRBV7-2	.	TRBJ1-1	.	15	TGTGCCAGCATCTTAGTGGGGGGCGGGGACACTGAAGCTTTCTTT	CASILVGGGDTEAFF
TRBV7-9	few	TRBJ2-7	.	12	TGTGCCAGCAGCGCGACAGTCTACGAGCAGTACTTC	CASSATVYEQYF
TRBV29-1	.	TRBJ2-7	TRBD1	14	TGCAGCGTTGAAATTGGGCAGGGGGCTCGGGAGCAGTACTTC	CSVEIGQGAREQYF
TRBV9	.	TRBJ2-3	TRBD2	16	TGTGCCAGCAGCGCCGGACTAGCGGGAGTCGCCGATACGCAGTATTTT	CASSAGLAGVADTQYF
TRBV20-1	.	TRBJ2-1	.	16	TGCAGTGCTAGCGAACCTACAGGTTGGAGGACCAATGAGCAGTTCTTC	CSASEPTGWRTNEQFF
TRBV12-3/TRBV12-4	many	TRBJ2-1	TRBD2	15	TGTGCCAGCAGTTCCCAGGGAGGGCATAGTGATGAGCAGTTCTTC	CASSSQGGHSDEQFF
TRBV3-1	many	TRBJ1-1	.	12	TGTGCCAGCAGCCAAGCGGGCAGGGGAGCTTTCTTT	CASSQAGRGAFF
TRBV14	few	TRBJ2-3	.	14	TGTGCCAGCGCAGCCAGGTCCGGGATGGATACGCAGTATTTT	CASAARSGMDTQYF
TRBV7-2	.	TRBJ2-1	TRBD2	16	TGTGCCAGCAGCCGCCGACTAGCGGAGGTCTACAATGAGCAGTTCTTC	CASSRRLAEVYNEQFF
TRBV12-3/TRBV12-4	.	TRBJ1-2	TRBD1	14	TGTGCCAGCAGTGATACAGGGGGGGACTATGGCTACACCTTC	CASSDTGGDYGYTF
TRBV20-1	.	TRBJ2-7	.	14	TGCAGTGCTAGAGGAAGACAAACTGCCTACGAGCAGTACTTC	CSARGRQTAYEQYF
TRBV6-5	few	TRBJ2-1	.	17	TGTGCCAGCAGTTACTCCGTGTCTAGTGAGCCGTACAATGAGCAGTTCTTC	CASSYSVSSEPYNEQFF
TRBV6-5	few	TRBJ1-1	.	16	TGTGCCAGCAGTTACTCGAAGGTTGCTATGAACACTGAAGCTTTCTTT	CASSYSKVAMNTEAFF
TRBV24-1	few	TRBJ2-1	TRBD2	13	TGTGCCACCAGTACTAGCGCCAACAATGAGCAGTTCTTC	CATSTSANNEQFF
TRBV11-2	.	TRBJ2-7	TRBD2	15	TGTGCCAGCAGCTTAACTAGCGGGGTCCCGGCCGAGCAGTACTTC	CASSLTSGVPAEQYF
TRBV27	.	TRBJ1-1	.	11	TGTGCCAGCTCCGATAAGCCTGAAGCTTTCTTT	CASSDKPEAFF
TRBV29-1	many	TRBJ2-1	.	12	TGCAGCGTCAGGGTTCCCTACAATGAGCAGTTCTTC	CSVRVPYNEQFF
TRBV2	many	TRBJ1-1	TRBD1	14	TGTGCCAGCAGTTACAGGGGGGGGAACACTGAAGCTTTCTTT	CASSYRGGNTEAFF
TRBV28	.	TRBJ1-2	.	10	TGTGCCAGCAGGGAAATCGGCTACACCTTC	CASREIGYTF